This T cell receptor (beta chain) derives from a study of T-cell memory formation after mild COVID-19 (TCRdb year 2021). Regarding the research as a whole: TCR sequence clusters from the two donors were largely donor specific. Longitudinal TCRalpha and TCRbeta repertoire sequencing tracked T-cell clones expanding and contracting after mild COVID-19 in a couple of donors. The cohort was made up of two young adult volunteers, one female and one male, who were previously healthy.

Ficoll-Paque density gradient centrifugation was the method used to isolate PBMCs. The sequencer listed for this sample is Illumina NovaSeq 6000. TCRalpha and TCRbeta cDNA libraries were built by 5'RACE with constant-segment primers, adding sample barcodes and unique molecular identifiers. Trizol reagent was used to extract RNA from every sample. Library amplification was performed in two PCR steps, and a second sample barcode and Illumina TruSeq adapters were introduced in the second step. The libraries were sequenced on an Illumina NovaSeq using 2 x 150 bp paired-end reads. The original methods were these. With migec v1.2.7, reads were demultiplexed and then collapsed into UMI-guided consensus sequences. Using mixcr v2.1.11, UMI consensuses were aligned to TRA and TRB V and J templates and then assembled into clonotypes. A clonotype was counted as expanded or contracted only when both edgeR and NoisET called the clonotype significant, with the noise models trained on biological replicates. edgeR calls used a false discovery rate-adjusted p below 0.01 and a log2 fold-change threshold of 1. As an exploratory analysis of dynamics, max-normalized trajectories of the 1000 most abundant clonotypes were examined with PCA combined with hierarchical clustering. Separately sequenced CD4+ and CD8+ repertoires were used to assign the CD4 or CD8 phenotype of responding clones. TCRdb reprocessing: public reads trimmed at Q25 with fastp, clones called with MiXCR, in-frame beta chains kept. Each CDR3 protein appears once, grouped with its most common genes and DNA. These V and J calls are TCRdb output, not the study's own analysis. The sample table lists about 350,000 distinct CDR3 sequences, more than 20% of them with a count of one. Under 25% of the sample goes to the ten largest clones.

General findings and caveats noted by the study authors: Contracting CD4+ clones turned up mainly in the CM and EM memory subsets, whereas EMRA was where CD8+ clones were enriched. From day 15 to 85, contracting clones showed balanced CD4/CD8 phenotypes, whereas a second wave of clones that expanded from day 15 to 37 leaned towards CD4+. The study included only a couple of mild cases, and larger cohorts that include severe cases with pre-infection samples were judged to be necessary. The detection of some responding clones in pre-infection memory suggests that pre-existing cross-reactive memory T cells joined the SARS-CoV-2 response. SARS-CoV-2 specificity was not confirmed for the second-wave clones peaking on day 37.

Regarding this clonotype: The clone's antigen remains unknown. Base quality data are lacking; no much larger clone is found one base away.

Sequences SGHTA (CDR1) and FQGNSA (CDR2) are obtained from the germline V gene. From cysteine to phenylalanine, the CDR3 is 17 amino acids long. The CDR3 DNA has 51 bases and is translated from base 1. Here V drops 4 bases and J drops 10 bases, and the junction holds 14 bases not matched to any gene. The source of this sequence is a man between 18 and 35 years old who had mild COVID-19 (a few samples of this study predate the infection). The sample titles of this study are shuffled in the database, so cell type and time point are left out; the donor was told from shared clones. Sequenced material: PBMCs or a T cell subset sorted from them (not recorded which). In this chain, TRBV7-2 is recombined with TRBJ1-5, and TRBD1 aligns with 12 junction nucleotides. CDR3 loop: CASSSKAGTGGEEPQHF. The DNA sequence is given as TGTGCCAGCAGCTCAAAGGCGGGGACAGGGGGCGAAGAACCCCAGCATTTT.